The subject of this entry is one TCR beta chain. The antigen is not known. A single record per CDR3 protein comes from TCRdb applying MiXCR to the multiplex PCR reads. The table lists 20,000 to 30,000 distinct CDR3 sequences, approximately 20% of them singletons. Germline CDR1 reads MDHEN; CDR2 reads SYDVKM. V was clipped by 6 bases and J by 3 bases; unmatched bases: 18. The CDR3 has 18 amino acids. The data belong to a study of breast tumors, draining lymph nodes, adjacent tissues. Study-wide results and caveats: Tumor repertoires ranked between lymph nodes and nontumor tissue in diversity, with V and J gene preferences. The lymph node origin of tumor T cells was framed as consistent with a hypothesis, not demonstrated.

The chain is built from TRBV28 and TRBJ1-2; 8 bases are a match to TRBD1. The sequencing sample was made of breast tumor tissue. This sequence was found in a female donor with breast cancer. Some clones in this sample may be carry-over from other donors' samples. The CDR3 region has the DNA TGTGCCAGCAGCACCACAGCAGGGGGCGGACCCAAAGACTATGGCTACACCTTC. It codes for CASSTTAGGGPKDYGYTF.